The 18 T cell receptor beta chains below come from one sample, sequenced in a study of blood T cell repertoires in COVID-19. Sequencing used immunoSEQ multiplex PCR; TCRdb keeps in-frame clones, though not all of them. The sample lists over 85,000 clones, about 90% occurring once. The material sequenced was peripheral blood. These receptors all stem from a human donor with COVID-19, enrolled during active disease. The donor label of this sample is uncertain.

The V call is TRBV27, the J call TRBJ2-5; D is possibly TRBD2 (5 bases). Germline values: CDR1 MNHEY, CDR2 SMNVEV (reference sequence). V was cut by 6 bases and J by 5 bases, with 25 bases left in between. CDR3 length equals 17 residues. The CDR3 DNA is TGTGCCAGCAGCCTCGAGATATGGGAGCGGACGTGGGAGACCCAGTACTTC. Protein: CASSLEIWERTWETQYF.

The V gene is TRBV21-1, the J gene TRBJ2-5; the table assigns TRBD1, which was not confirmed against the DNA. TRBV21-1 is shown as a pseudogene. The CDR3 runs to 14 residues. In DNA, the CDR3 is TGTGCCAGCAGGAAACGGCCAGGGAAAGAGACCCAGTACTTC. Amino acid sequence: CASRKRPGKETQYF.

This chain connects TRBV5-6 to TRBJ2-1; tentative D call: TRBD1 (5 bases). CDR3 length: 14 amino acids. The V gene's germline CDR1 is SGHDT and CDR2 YYEEEE. V shed 2 bases and J shed 5 bases, with 11 bases lying between them. The CDR3 DNA is TGTGCCAGCAGCTTTAGGACACCAAACAATGAGCAGTTCTTC. It yields the protein CASSFRTPNNEQFF.

The genes are TRBV5-1 and TRBJ2-3; D is possibly TRBD2 (6 bases). Trimming pared 7 bases from V and 0 bases from J, leaving 24 bases between. The length of the CDR3 is 18 residues. Germline CDR1 reads SGHRS; CDR2 reads YFSETQ. CDR3 bases: TGCGCCAGCGGAATCGACGAGGGAGCGGGTTCTAGCACAGATACGCAGTATTTT. This gives the protein CASGIDEGAGSSTDTQYF.

CDR3 sequence: CASSLRSWDRVGYTF. The CDR3 coding sequence is TGTGCCAGCAGCTTAAGGAGCTGGGACAGGGTTGGCTACACCTTC. The rearrangement uses TRBV11-3 and TRBJ1-2, with 9 bases identical to TRBD1. Losses at the gene ends were 2 bases for V and 7 bases for J; bases not matched to a gene: 8. The length of the CDR3 is 15 residues. The germline V gene encodes CDR1 SGHNT and CDR2 YENEEA.

V usage is TRBV9 and J usage is TRBJ1-1, with D perhaps matching TRBD1 (6 bases). The V gene lost 0 bases and the J gene lost 1 base, with 16 bases spanning the gap. The CDR3 runs 17 residues. CDR1 SGDLS and CDR2 YYNGEE come from the germline V gene. CDR3 amino acids: CASSVGAGDIGNTEAFF. CDR3 DNA: TGTGCCAGCAGCGTAGGGGCGGGGGACATCGGGAACACTGAAGCTTTCTTT.

The rearrangement joins TRBV6-5 to TRBJ2-5, with D possibly matching TRBD2 (6 bases). The V end lost 6 bases, the J end lost 2 bases, and 13 bases lay between the germline ends. Germline V lookup: CDR1 MNHEY, CDR2 SVGAGI. This CDR3 has 14 residues. CDR3 sequence reads: CASRTGGRQETQYF. DNA of the CDR3: TGTGCCAGCAGGACCGGAGGGAGACAAGAGACCCAGTACTTC.

This chain joins TRBV5-1 and TRBJ1-3; 9 bases align to TRBD1. The CDR3 totals 15 residues. Unmatched junction bases numbered 2, after V lost 2 bases and J lost 2 bases. Germline V gives CDR1 SGHRS, CDR2 YFSETQ. Here the CDR3 DNA reads TGCGCCAGCAGCTTACAGGGGGCCGCTGGAAACACCATATATTTT. Its translation: CASSLQGAAGNTIYF.

This sequence joins TRBV24-1 and TRBJ2-7; TRBD1 is a possible D gene (6 bases). The CDR3 runs 14 residues. Germline V lookup: CDR1 KGHDR, CDR2 SFDVKD. V was cut by 4 bases and J by 6 bases, with 15 bases left in between. CDR3 sequence: CATSEAGDRAEQYF. CDR3 in DNA: TGTGCCACCAGTGAAGCAGGGGACCGGGCCGAGCAGTACTTC.

The chain recombines TRBV6-1 with TRBJ2-7; no firm D call. Per germline, CDR1 MNHNS and CDR2 SASEGT. The CDR3 runs 13 residues. Trimming shortened V by 2 bases and J by 3 bases, and 8 bases separated the two germline ends. The CDR3, as DNA: TGTGCCAGCAGTGAACTGACGGGCTACGAGCAGTACTTC. Residues: CASSELTGYEQYF.

The chain is built from TRBV16 and TRBJ1-6, with D tentatively TRBD1 (5 bases). Germline-derived CDR1 and CDR2 are KGHSY and FQNENV. The CDR3 has 14 residues. The V gene lost 1 base and the J gene lost 7 bases, with 8 bases spanning the gap. The CDR3 loop reads CASSQFPGNSPLHF. The CDR3 DNA is TGTGCCAGCAGCCAATTCCCAGGGAATTCACCCCTCCACTTT.

The chain employs TRBV5-1 and TRBJ1-6, with 7 nucleotides matching TRBD1. Germline V gene sequence: CDR1 SGHRS, CDR2 YFSETQ. V trimming: 1 base; J trimming: 7 bases; junction bases outside the gene matches: 5. The CDR3 sequence is 15 residues long. CDR3 bases: TGCGCCAGCAGCTTGCGGGGACAGTTAAATTCACCCCTCCACTTT. This codes for CASSLRGQLNSPLHF.

The V call is TRBV5-4, the J call TRBJ1-3; 7 bases line up with TRBD1. CDR3 size: 16 residues. Germline V lookup: CDR1 SGHNT, CDR2 YYREEE (reference sequence). J was trimmed by 0 bases and V by 2 bases; bases with no gene match: 5. The CDR3 sequence: CASSFKQGLSGNTIYF. CDR3 nucleotide sequence: TGTGCCAGCAGCTTTAAACAGGGGCTCTCTGGAAACACCATATATTTT.

The chain has TRBV6-6 and TRBJ1-2; 7 nucleotides align to TRBD1. The junction had 5 bases not matched to a gene; V was cut back by 6 bases and J by 7 bases. The CDR3 runs to 12 residues. Germline CDR1 is MNHNY and CDR2 is SVGAGI (reference sequence). CDR3 region: CASRRQGAGYTF. The CDR3 bases are TGTGCCAGCAGGAGACAGGGTGCTGGCTACACCTTC.

In this sample, this clone turned up once. This rearrangement joins TRBV4-1 to TRBJ2-7; a possible D gene is TRBD2 (6 bases). The CDR3 has 13 amino acids. V was clipped by 1 base and J by 3 bases, with 7 bases between them. Germline V gives CDR1 MGHRA, CDR2 YSYEKL. CDR3 nucleotide sequence: TGCGCCAGCAGCCAAGTGGGGGGCTACGAGCAGTACTTC. Protein product: CASSQVGGYEQYF.

The chain is built from TRBV6-2 or TRBV6-3 and TRBJ2-5; a weak D match, TRBD2 (6 bases). The germline gives CDR1 MNHEY, CDR2 SVGEGT. V was trimmed by 0 bases and J by 5 bases, leaving 10 bases between them. The CDR3 is made up of 14 amino acids. CDR3 protein: CASSYSAGLETQYF. Here the CDR3 DNA reads TGTGCCAGCAGTTACTCGGCGGGGTTGGAGACCCAGTACTTC.

V usage is TRBV3-1 (or the pseudogene TRBV3-2) and J usage is TRBJ2-5; 11 bases are shared with TRBD2. CDR1 and CDR2 from the germline V gene are LGHDT and YNNKEL (reference sequence). Trimming removed 4 bases from V and 2 bases from J; junction bases left unmatched: 6. This CDR3 has 16 amino acids. The CDR3 DNA sequence: TGTGCCAGCAGCCCTCAGCTAGCGGGGGGTCAAGAGACCCAGTACTTC. Translated, it gives CASSPQLAGGQETQYF.

The chain carries TRBV5-1 and TRBJ1-3; perhaps TRBD1 as D (6 bases). V dropped 4 bases and J dropped 4 bases, with 15 bases sitting between them. The CDR3 has 15 amino acids. The V gene's germline CDR1 is SGHRS and CDR2 YFSETQ. CDR3 sequence: CASSLQGRNGNTIYF. CDR3 DNA sequence: TGCGCCAGCAGCCTACAGGGAAGAAACGGAAACACCATATATTTT.